These 5 T cell receptor beta chains were all obtained from the same sample, sequenced in a study of T cell responses to AZD1222 COVID-19 vaccine. The assay was immunoSEQ multiplex PCR, and TCRdb's table has in-frame clones only and misses some. The sample lists roughly 160,000 clones, around 92% occurring once. The specimen was peripheral blood, collected 28 days after the second AZD1222 dose. The source is an adult who received the AZD1222 COVID-19 vaccine.

V gene TRBV12-3 or TRBV12-4 combines with J gene TRBJ1-2, with TRBD1 as a possible D gene (5 bases). The CDR3 is 10 amino acids. V was cut by 6 bases and J by 7 bases, with 6 bases left in between. The CDR3: CASRGGGYTF. The CDR3, as DNA: TGTGCCAGCAGGGGGGGTGGCTACACCTTC.

With respect to this clone: One end of the junction does not line up with germline, which may come from a read error. This chain connects TRBV12-3 or TRBV12-4 to TRBJ2-1, with D perhaps TRBD2 (6 bases). The CDR3 consists of 11 residues. The CDR3 spells CASSWGLAQVF. DNA of the CDR3: TGTGCCAGCAGTTGGGGACTTGCTCAAGTCTTC.

The rearrangement links TRBV19 to TRBJ1-5; 8 nucleotides align to TRBD1. The CDR3 length is 19 residues. Germline CDR1 reads LNHDA; CDR2 reads SQIVND (reference sequence). V lost 7 bases, J lost 0 bases, and 17 bases stayed unmatched. Here the CDR3 DNA reads TGTGCCAGTAAGGGCCCTCAGGGGGCTACCGCAATTAGCAATCAGCCCCAGCATTTT. Translated: CASKGPQGATAISNQPQHF.

The rearrangement uses TRBV2 and TRBJ1-2, with D unresolved. Germline values: CDR1 SNHLY, CDR2 FYNNEI. V lost 7 bases to trimming and J lost 8 bases, with 11 bases between them. The CDR3 has 11 residues. CDR3 residues: CASKVGEGYTF. The CDR3 DNA reads as TGTGCCAGCAAGGTGGGCGAGGGCTACACCTTC.

The CDR3 spells CASSRVRLAGEETQYF. CDR3 nucleotides: TGCGCCAGCAGCCGGGTTCGGCTAGCGGGAGAAGAGACCCAGTACTTC. V is TRBV4-1 and J is TRBJ2-5, with TRBD2 matching 10 bases. CDR3 length: 16 amino acids. Germline assignment: CDR1 MGHRA and CDR2 YSYEKL. The ends lost 4 bases at V and 3 bases at J; junction bases unmatched: 8.